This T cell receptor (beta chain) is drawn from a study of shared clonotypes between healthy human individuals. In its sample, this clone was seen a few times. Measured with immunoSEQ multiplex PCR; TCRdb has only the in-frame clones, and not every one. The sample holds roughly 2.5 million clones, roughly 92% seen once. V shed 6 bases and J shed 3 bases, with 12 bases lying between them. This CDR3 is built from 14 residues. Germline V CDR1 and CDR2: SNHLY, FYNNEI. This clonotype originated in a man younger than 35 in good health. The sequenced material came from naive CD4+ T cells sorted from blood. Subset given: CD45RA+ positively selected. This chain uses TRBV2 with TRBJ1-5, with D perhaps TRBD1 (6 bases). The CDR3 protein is CASSQDSDNQPQHF. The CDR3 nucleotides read TGTGCCAGCAGCCAGGACAGCGACAATCAGCCCCAGCATTTT.